This TCR beta chain was identified during a study of blood T cells in healthy people across ages. Turning to this clonotype: Antigen: not known.

The ends lost 0 bases at V and 6 bases at J; junction bases unmatched: 6. From germline, CDR1 is SGDLS and CDR2 YYNGEE. This CDR3 has 15 residues. Study conclusions and caveats: Relative to aged donors, long-lived donors carried more naive CD4+ cells and displayed higher diversity. Estimated diversity, derived from one million T cells, was regarded as an underestimate.

Next came a second PCR, run for about 7 to 12 cycles, which used a sample-barcoded 5' primer along with a J-beta primer mix. Template switching added a 12-random-nucleotide identifier to every cDNA molecule. There were at least 3 million CDR3-containing paired-end reads obtained from each sample. MiXCR was run by TCRdb on the 5' RACE reads, yielding one entry per CDR3 protein. There are fewer than 2,000,000 distinct CDR3 sequences in the sample; approximately 40% occur only once, and roughly 24% lies in the top ten. The receptor was derived from a human donor in good health. The rearrangement joins TRBV9 to TRBJ2-3, with 8 bases lining up with TRBD2. Material: blood. CDR3 coding DNA: TGTGCCAGCAGCGTAGCTCCGGGGGGGCGGGATACGCAGTATTTT. Its translation: CASSVAPGGRDTQYF.